The 26 T cell receptor beta chains reported below all come from one sample, sequenced in a study of T-cell reconstitution after alpha-beta-depleted transplantation in children. A TCRbeta library incorporating unique molecular identifiers was prepared. Via MiXCR, TCRdb re-called the PCR reads, giving one row per CDR3 protein. This sample has hundreds of thousands of distinct CDR3 sequences, with about an eighth found just once. The sequencing used PBMCs, collected before TCRalphabeta/CD19-depleted stem cell transplant. Source of these receptors: a girl aged 2-9 years with congenital amegakaryocytic thrombocytopenia, due to receive a stem cell transplant.

The V call is TRBV12-3 or TRBV12-4, the J call TRBJ2-4, with a tentative D call TRBD1 (6 bases). There are 16 residues in the CDR3. V was cut by 3 bases and J by 0 bases, with 12 bases left in between. The CDR3: CASSFRTDLAKNIQYF. CDR3 nucleotide sequence: TGTGCCAGCAGTTTCAGGACAGATCTAGCCAAAAACATTCAGTACTTC.

This clonotype was observed at least ten times. V usage is TRBV28 and J usage is TRBJ2-3, with D perhaps given as TRBD1 or TRBD2 (5 bases each). The CDR3 has 14 amino acids. Germline values: CDR1 MDHEN, CDR2 SYDVKM. Trimming took off 5 bases at V and 5 bases at J, with 14 bases between the two ends. CDR3 in amino acids: CASSQTGPLDTQYF. The CDR3 nucleotides read TGTGCCAGCAGTCAAACGGGACCACTAGATACGCAGTATTTT. Full variable domain (missing parts from reference TRBV28 and TRBJ2-3): DVKVTQSSRYLVKRTGEKVFLECVQDMDHENMFWYRQDPGLGLRLIYFSYDVKMKEKGDIPEGYSVSREKKERFSLILESASTNQTSMYLCASSQTGPLDTQYFGPGTRLTVL.

This clonotype was detected only a few times. This chain uses TRBV4-1 with TRBJ1-1, with D unresolved. The CDR3 runs to 15 residues. Germline V CDR1 and CDR2: MGHRA, YSYEKL. V was pared by 1 base and J by 4 bases, with 13 bases between. The CDR3 coding sequence is TGCGCCAGCAGCCAAGTACTGGCATGGGGCACTGAAGCTTTCTTT. Translation: CASSQVLAWGTEAFF.

This clonotype was seen many times. This chain links TRBV20-1 with TRBJ2-1, with D hard to call. The V end lost 5 bases, the J end lost 12 bases, and 11 bases lay between the germline ends. Germline V gene lookup returns CDR1 DFQATT and CDR2 SNEGSKA (reference sequence). This CDR3 comprises 10 residues. The DNA for the CDR3 is TGCAGTGCTTCTAACCTAGGGCAGTTCTTC. Translation gives CSASNLGQFF.

The rearrangement joins TRBV4-1 to TRBJ2-2; D gene unclear. Trimming shortened V by 2 bases and J by 6 bases, and 13 bases separated the two germline ends. Germline lookup yields CDR1 MGHRA and CDR2 YSYEKL. The CDR3 extends over 15 amino acids. The CDR3 DNA reads as TGCGCCAGCAGCCAATGGTTAGGTTTGGCCGGGGAGCTGTTTTTT. As protein: CASSQWLGLAGELFF.

CDR3 DNA sequence: TGTGCCAGCAGAATCTCAGGGAACGATGGCTACACCTTC. Amino acid sequence: CASRISGNDGYTF. The rearrangement links TRBV6-1 to TRBJ1-2, with D perhaps matching TRBD1 (5 bases). The CDR3 covers 13 residues. The V gene lost 6 bases and the J gene lost 6 bases, with 14 bases spanning the gap. Germline V gives CDR1 MNHNS, CDR2 SASEGT.

This clonotype was detected ten times or more. The V and J genes are TRBV4-1 and TRBJ2-7; weak D call: TRBD1 (5 bases). The V end was cut by 5 bases, the J end by 3 bases, with 14 bases between. CDR1 is MGHRA, CDR2 YSYEKL, per germline. This CDR3 is built from 14 residues. CDR3 amino acids: CASSSDSNHYEQYF. DNA for the CDR3: TGCGCCAGCAGCTCCGACAGCAACCACTACGAGCAGTACTTC.

The sample holds a few counts of this clonotype. This chain uses TRBV10-3 with TRBJ2-5, with D perhaps TRBD2 (5 bases). Germline-derived CDR1 and CDR2 are ENHRY and SYGVKD. The length of the CDR3 is 12 residues. Deletions cut 4 bases from V and 5 bases from J, with 8 bases between. The CDR3 DNA sequence: TGTGCCATCAGTGGAGGCGGGGAGACCCAGTACTTC. This gives the protein CAISGGGETQYF.

In the case of this clonotype: With a much larger clone just one base away, this may be a read error. This rearrangement joins TRBV4-1 to TRBJ1-3; no reliable D call. The V end lost 2 bases, the J end lost 4 bases, and 12 bases lay between the germline ends. This CDR3 contains 15 residues. From germline, CDR1 is MGHRA and CDR2 YSYEKL. CDR3: CASSQPLVGGNTIYF. CDR3 nucleotides: TGCGCCAGCAGCCAACCCTTGGTAGGAGGAAACACCATATATTTT.

This clonotype was observed many times. This chain joins TRBV12-3 or TRBV12-4 and TRBJ2-1; D is perhaps TRBD2 (5 bases). Trimming removed 2 bases at V and 6 bases at J, with 8 bases between. The CDR3 loop spans 13 amino acids. The CDR3 loop reads CASSLNGINEQFF. The CDR3 DNA reads as TGTGCCAGCAGTTTAAACGGGATCAATGAGCAGTTCTTC.

This clonotype was observed many times. The chain uses TRBV20-1 and TRBJ2-1, with a tentative D call TRBD2 (6 bases). V was pared by 0 bases and J by 5 bases, with 11 bases between. In germline, CDR1 is DFQATT, CDR2 SNEGSKA (reference sequence). This CDR3 has 14 residues. The CDR3 sequence is CSARDGEADNEQFF. For the CDR3, the DNA is TGCAGTGCTAGAGATGGGGAGGCGGACAATGAGCAGTTCTTC.

This clonotype has a count of ten or more. The chain links TRBV20-1 to TRBJ2-2; 9 bases agree with TRBD1. Germline V lookup: CDR1 DFQATT, CDR2 SNEGSKA (reference sequence). V was pared by 0 bases and J by 7 bases, with 6 bases of the junction left unmatched. This CDR3 has 15 residues. The CDR3 coding sequence is TGCAGTGCTAGAGATGGGACAGGGAGCGTCGGGGAGCTGTTTTTT. Translated, it gives CSARDGTGSVGELFF.

This clonotype was observed many times. V and J are TRBV20-1 and TRBJ2-1; 9 bases line up with TRBD1. Germline loops: CDR1 DFQATT, CDR2 SNEGSKA (reference sequence). The trim removed 3 bases at V and 1 base at J, leaving 1 base unmatched. CDR3 length: 14 residues. The CDR3 loop is CSASDRGSYNEQFF. The DNA of the CDR3 is TGCAGTGCTAGCGACAGGGGGTCCTACAATGAGCAGTTCTTC.

This clonotype has a count of ten or more. The chain is built from TRBV15 and TRBJ2-1; weak D call: TRBD2 (6 bases). V lost 4 bases and J 7 bases, leaving 17 bases between the germline ends. Germline lookup yields CDR1 LNHNV and CDR2 YYDKDF (reference sequence). The CDR3 is 15 residues long. In nucleotides, the CDR3 is TGTGCCACCAGCATTTCCGGGAGTAAGAGAAATGAGCAGTTCTTC. Protein: CATSISGSKRNEQFF.

The gene calls are TRBV7-2 and TRBJ1-3; no clear D gene. V lost 1 base, J lost 4 bases, and 5 bases lay in between. The length of the CDR3 is 13 residues. The germline V gene encodes CDR1 SGHTA and CDR2 FQGNSA. Written as DNA, the CDR3 is TGTGCCAGCAGCTTAGGGAAAGGAAACACCATATATTTT. As protein: CASSLGKGNTIYF.

The V gene is TRBV5-6, the J gene TRBJ2-1; TRBD2 aligns across 7 bases. This CDR3 spans 14 amino acids. J was trimmed by 7 bases and V by 3 bases; bases with no gene match: 7. CDR1 SGHDT and CDR2 YYEEEE come from the germline V gene. In nucleotides, the CDR3 is TGTGCCAGCAGCTCCCCGACTAGCCGAAATGAGCAGTTCTTC. Translated, it gives CASSSPTSRNEQFF.

This clonotype has a count of ten or more. The chain combines TRBV10-2 with TRBJ1-1, with D unclear. The CDR3 spans 14 residues. Germline V gives CDR1 WSHSY, CDR2 SAAADI. V was shortened by 0 bases and J by 1 base, with 6 bases between the two germline ends. CDR3 residues: CASSESLGNTEAFF. The CDR3 bases are TGCGCCAGCAGTGAGTCCTTAGGGAACACTGAAGCTTTCTTT.

This clonotype was picked up many times. This sequence joins TRBV29-1 and TRBJ2-1; weak D call: TRBD2 (5 bases). CDR1 SQVTM and CDR2 ANQGSEA come from the germline V gene. The ends were cut back, 4 bases at V and 0 bases at J, with 13 bases in the middle. The CDR3 runs 15 residues. DNA for the CDR3: TGCAGCGTTGCTCCTAGCCGAAGCTCCTACAATGAGCAGTTCTTC. Its translation is CSVAPSRSSYNEQFF.

This clonotype occurred many times. V gene TRBV5-1 combines with J gene TRBJ2-2, with 7 nucleotides matching TRBD2. The V and J ends lost 4 bases and 0 bases, in that order; junction bases with no gene match: 6. CDR1 and CDR2 from the germline V gene are SGHRS and YFSETQ. The CDR3 extends over 16 amino acids. CDR3 DNA: TGCGCCAGCAGCCTGCTAGCGGAACCGAACACCGGGGAGCTGTTTTTT. This sequence encodes CASSLLAEPNTGELFF.

The DNA for the CDR3 is TGCGCCAGCAGTCAATCCCGGGACAGGGAGACCCAGTACTTC. It codes for CASSQSRDRETQYF. The chain recombines TRBV23-1 with TRBJ2-5, with TRBD1 identical over 8 bases. TRBV23-1 is given ORF status, its function remaining uncertain. V lost 0 bases to trimming and J lost 5 bases; unmatched junction nucleotides: 2. The CDR3 is made up of 14 amino acids.

This sequence joins TRBV5-1 and TRBJ2-2, with 9 bases aligning to TRBD2. Germline CDR1 is SGHRS and CDR2 is YFSETQ. Trimming at V came to 1 base and at J to 4 bases, leaving 8 bases not matched to a gene. The CDR3 has 17 amino acids. The CDR3 region has the DNA TGCGCCAGCAGCTTGTTACATGCTAGCGGGATCACCGGGGAGCTGTTTTTT. It codes for CASSLLHASGITGELFF.

This clonotype was detected many times. This chain uses TRBV20-1 with TRBJ2-7, with 10 bases aligning to TRBD2. The CDR3 length is 14 residues. Germline V gene lookup returns CDR1 DFQATT and CDR2 SNEGSKA (reference sequence). Trimming took 5 bases from V and 2 from J; bases not matched to a gene: 6. The CDR3 region is CSAHSSGSTYEQYF. The CDR3 DNA reads as TGCAGTGCTCACTCTAGCGGGAGCACCTACGAGCAGTACTTC.

This clonotype has ten or more counts. The chain couples TRBV25-1 to TRBJ2-1; the D is unclear. CDR3 size: 14 residues. V was pared by 7 bases and J by 4 bases, with 14 bases between. The germline gives CDR1 MGHDK, CDR2 SYGVNS. The CDR3, as DNA: TGTGCCAGCACTGCCGCTGGCTTGTACAATGAGCAGTTCTTC. This translates into CASTAAGLYNEQFF.

The chain carries TRBV18 and TRBJ2-1; TRBD2 matches 11 bases. V was clipped by 5 bases and J by 5 bases; unmatched bases: 11. Germline V gene sequence: CDR1 KGHSH, CDR2 LQKENI. The CDR3 is 17 amino acids. The CDR3 DNA follows: TGTGCCAGCTCAATAAGTACGGGACTAGCGGACGACAATGAGCAGTTCTTC. Translating gives CASSISTGLADDNEQFF.

This clonotype was seen many times. The V call is TRBV6-5, the J call TRBJ1-5; unclear D gene. The CDR3 sequence is 17 residues long. CDR1 is MNHEY, CDR2 SVGAGI, per germline. V was clipped by 0 bases and J by 6 bases, with 18 bases between them. CDR3 coding DNA: TGTGCCAGCAGTTACTCCCCCGCGGGGTTCGTGCGTCAGCCCCAGCATTTT. Encoded protein: CASSYSPAGFVRQPQHF.

Points on this clonotype: Possible read error: a much larger clone is one base away. This rearrangement joins TRBV10-3 to TRBJ2-1; D is perhaps TRBD2 (5 bases). The CDR3 runs 15 residues. Germline CDR1 and CDR2: ENHRY and SYGVKD. The CDR3 spells CAISEAVSSYNQQFF. DNA of the CDR3: TGTGCCATCAGTGAAGCGGTTAGCTCCTACAATCAGCAGTTCTTC.